The present T cell receptor beta chain was sequenced within a study of CD8+CD57+ T cells in acquired aplastic anemia. Study-wide points: No significant difference in CD8+ Simpson's diversity was found between patients and controls.

Of note for this clonotype: What it binds is not known. One end of the junction fails to match germline, which may point to a read error.

The length of the CDR3 is 15 residues. The germline V gene has CDR1 SEHNR and CDR2 FQNEAQ (reference sequence). All patients picked for sequencing had shown, by flow cytometry, an expansion of CD8+CD57+ cells. All patients had severe acquired aplastic anemia. Investigators profiled TCR beta VDJ and CDR3 from genomic DNA template. MiXCR was run by TCRdb on the reads, yielding one entry per CDR3 protein. Of 260,000 or so distinct CDR3 sequences in the sample, approximately 80% were seen once. This receptor was obtained from a human donor with aplastic anemia. The source material was sorted CD4+, CD8+, or CD8+CD57+ T cells (not recorded which) from PBMCs. The gene calls are TRBV7-9 and TRBJ1-2, with TRBD1 as a possible D gene (5 bases). The CDR3: CASSLTRGGAYGYAF. CDR3 nucleotide sequence: TGTGCCAGCAGCTTGACACGGGGCGGGGCCTATGGCTACGCCTTC. Supplemented by reference TRBV7-9 and TRBJ1-2, the full variable domain reads DTGVSQNPRHKITKRGQNVTFRCDPISEHNRLYWYRQTLGQGPEFLTYFQNEAQLEKSRLLSDRFSAERPKGSFSTLEIQRTEQGDSAMYLCASSLTRGGAYGYAFGSGTRLTVV.